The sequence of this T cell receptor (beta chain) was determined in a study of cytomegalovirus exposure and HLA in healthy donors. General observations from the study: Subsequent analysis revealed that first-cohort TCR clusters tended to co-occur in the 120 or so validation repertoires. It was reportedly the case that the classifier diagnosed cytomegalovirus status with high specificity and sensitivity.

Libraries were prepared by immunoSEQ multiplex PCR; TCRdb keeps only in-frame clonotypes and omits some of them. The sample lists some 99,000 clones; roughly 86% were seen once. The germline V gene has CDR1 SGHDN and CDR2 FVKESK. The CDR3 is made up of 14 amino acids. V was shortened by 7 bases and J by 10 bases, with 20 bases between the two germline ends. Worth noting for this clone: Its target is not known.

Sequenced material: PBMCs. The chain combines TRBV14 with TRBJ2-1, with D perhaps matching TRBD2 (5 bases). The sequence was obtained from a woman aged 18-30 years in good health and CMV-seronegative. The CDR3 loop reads CASNPSSLLGEQFF. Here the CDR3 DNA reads TGTGCCAGCAACCCATCTAGCTTGCTAGGGGAGCAGTTCTTC.